These 5 T cell receptor beta chains came from one sample sequenced in a study of shared clonotypes between healthy human individuals. Data came from immunoSEQ multiplex PCR; TCRdb stores just in-frame clones and leaves some out. Counted here are about 600,000 clones, roughly four fifths occurring once; the ten biggest clones make up around 12%. Sequenced material: PBMCs. All receptors come from a woman aged 40 to 50 in good health. Some clones in this sample may be carry-over from other donors' samples.

The chain couples TRBV6-1 to TRBJ2-7; D gene ambiguous. The germline V gene has CDR1 MNHNS and CDR2 SASEGT. The CDR3 has 12 residues. With 6 bases removed from V and 2 bases from J, the gap between germline ends came to 8 bases. The CDR3 region has the DNA TGTGCCAGCAGCCAGAGTCCCTACGAGCAGTACTTC. Residues: CASSQSPYEQYF.

The chain links TRBV1 to TRBJ1-2. TRBV1 is a known pseudogene. The CDR3 runs to 12 residues. The CDR3 bases are TGCACCAGCGTGCGAAAGACCTATGGCTACACCTTC. The encoded protein is CTSVRKTYGYTF.

The chain combines TRBV28 with TRBJ2-1; tentatively, D is TRBD2 (6 bases). V was cut by 7 bases and J by 9 bases, with 16 bases left in between. The CDR3 extends over 13 amino acids. Germline lookup yields CDR1 MDHEN and CDR2 SYDVKM. In DNA, the CDR3 is TGTGCCAGCACAGAGGGTCGGCGGGGTGAGCAGTTCTTC. It yields the protein CASTEGRRGEQFF.

The chain recombines TRBV7-2 with TRBJ1-2; D is uncertain. V lost 7 bases to trimming and J lost 7 bases, with 13 bases between them. Per the germline V gene, CDR1 is SGHTA and CDR2 is FQGNSA. The CDR3 is 12 residues long. CDR3 amino acids: CASTQWNFGYTF. CDR3 coding DNA: TGTGCCAGCACCCAGTGGAATTTTGGCTACACCTTC.

The chain employs TRBV7-9 and TRBJ2-3; no definite D call. Per the germline V gene, CDR1 is SEHNR and CDR2 is FQNEAQ (reference sequence). The V end was cut by 5 bases, the J end by 2 bases, with 2 bases between. CDR3 size: 11 residues. The CDR3 region has the DNA TGTGCCAGCAGCATCACAGATACGCAGTATTTT. This encodes CASSITDTQYF.